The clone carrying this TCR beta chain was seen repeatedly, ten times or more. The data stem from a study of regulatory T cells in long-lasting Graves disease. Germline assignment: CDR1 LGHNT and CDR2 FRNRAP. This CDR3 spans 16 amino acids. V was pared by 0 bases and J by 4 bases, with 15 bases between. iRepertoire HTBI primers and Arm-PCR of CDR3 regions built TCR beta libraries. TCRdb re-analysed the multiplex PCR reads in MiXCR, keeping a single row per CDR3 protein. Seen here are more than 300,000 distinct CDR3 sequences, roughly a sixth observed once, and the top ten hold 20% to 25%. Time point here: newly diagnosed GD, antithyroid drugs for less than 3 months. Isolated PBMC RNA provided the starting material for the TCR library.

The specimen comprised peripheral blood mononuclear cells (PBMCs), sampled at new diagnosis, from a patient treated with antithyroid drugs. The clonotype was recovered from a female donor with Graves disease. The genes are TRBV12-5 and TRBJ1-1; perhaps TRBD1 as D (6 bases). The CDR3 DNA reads TGTGCTAGTGGTTTGGTCCCAGGGGAACTCGGCACTGAAGCTTTCTTT. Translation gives CASGLVPGELGTEAFF.